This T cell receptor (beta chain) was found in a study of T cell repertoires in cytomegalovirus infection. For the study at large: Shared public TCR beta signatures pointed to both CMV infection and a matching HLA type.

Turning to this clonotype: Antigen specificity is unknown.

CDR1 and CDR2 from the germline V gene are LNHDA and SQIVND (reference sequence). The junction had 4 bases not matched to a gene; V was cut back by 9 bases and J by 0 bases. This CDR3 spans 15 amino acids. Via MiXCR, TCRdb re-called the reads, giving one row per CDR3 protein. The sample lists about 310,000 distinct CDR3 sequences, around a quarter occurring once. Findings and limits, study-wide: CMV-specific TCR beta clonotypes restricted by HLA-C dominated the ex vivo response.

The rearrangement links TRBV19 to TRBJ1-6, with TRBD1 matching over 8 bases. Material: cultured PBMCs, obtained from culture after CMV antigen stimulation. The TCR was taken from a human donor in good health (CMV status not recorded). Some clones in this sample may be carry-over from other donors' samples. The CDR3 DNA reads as TGTGCCAGCGGACAGGGTAGCTCCTATAATTCACCCCTCCACTTT. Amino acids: CASGQGSSYNSPLHF.